This TCR beta chain stems from a study of response to subunit inactivated influenza vaccine. Notes on the study in general: After each seasonal influenza vaccination, few new T cells are recruited, the authors suggested.

TCRdb analysed the RT-PCR reads with MiXCR anew, one entry per CDR3 protein. Among hundreds of thousands of distinct CDR3 sequences listed, 15% to 20% were seen once. This clonotype was recorded only once. Its antigen is unknown. The CDR3 extends over 14 amino acids. V lost 6 bases and J lost 1, with 13 bases in between. From germline, CDR1 is SGHVS and CDR2 FQNEAQ. The TCR comes from a man between 45 and 60 years old who received an inactivated influenza vaccine. The specimen was PBMCs from blood, collected around 5 days after vaccination. This sequence joins TRBV7-8 and TRBJ2-7; D is possibly TRBD1 (5 bases). The CDR3 spells CASRRRQSSYEQYF. Here the CDR3 DNA reads TGTGCCAGCAGGCGAAGACAGAGTTCCTACGAGCAGTACTTC. The full variable domain, completed using reference TRBV7-8 and TRBJ2-7, is GAGVSQSPRYKVAKRGQDVALRCDPISGHVSLFWYQQALGQGPEFLTYFQNEAQLDKSGLPSDRFFAERPEGSVSTLKIQRTQQEDSAVYLCASRRRQSSYEQYFGPGTRLTVT.